The rows below give T cell receptor beta chains drawn from one sample of a study of blood T cells in healthy people across ages. TCRdb re-called the 5' RACE reads with MiXCR, one entry per CDR3 protein. Of approximately 290,000 distinct CDR3 sequences in the sample, 25% to 30% were seen once. Sequencing was performed on blood. The receptors here all came from a woman in her sixties or seventies in good health. Both conserved end residues are part of each CDR3. Each record gives: CDR3 DNA, CDR3 protein, V gene, clone size, J gene, D gene. The D gene is left open where the match is weak. Clone size, where shown, is once, few, many, or a class for clones that have expanded.

cdr3_nt: TGTGCCAGCAGTGCCACAGGACCGGGGAGGGGGACTCACTATGGCTACACCTTC
cdr3_aa: CASSATGPGRGTHYGYTF
v_call: TRBV27
clone_size: -
j_call: TRBJ1-2
d_call: -

cdr3_nt: TGCGCCAGCAGCTTGGGAGGGACAGCTGAAGAGACCCAGTACTTC
cdr3_aa: CASSLGGTAEETQYF
v_call: TRBV5-1
clone_size: -
j_call: TRBJ2-5
d_call: TRBD1

cdr3_nt: TGTGCCACCAGTGGCAGCTCCTACAATGAGCAGTTCTTC
cdr3_aa: CATSGSSYNEQFF
v_call: TRBV24-1
clone_size: -
j_call: TRBJ2-1
d_call: -

cdr3_nt: TGTGCCAGCAGCCCTCCGACCCCGCCTAAGCAGTACTTC
cdr3_aa: CASSPPTPPKQYF
v_call: TRBV28
clone_size: -
j_call: TRBJ2-7
d_call: -

cdr3_nt: TGTGCCAGCAGCTGGGCAGGGGGCTCCTACAATGAGCAGTTCTTC
cdr3_aa: CASSWAGGSYNEQFF
v_call: TRBV7-2
clone_size: -
j_call: TRBJ2-1
d_call: TRBD1

cdr3_nt: TGTGCCAGCAGTTTGGGACCTAACAGTCCCTACAATGAGCAGTTCTTC
cdr3_aa: CASSLGPNSPYNEQFF
v_call: TRBV12-3/TRBV12-4
clone_size: many
j_call: TRBJ2-1
d_call: -

cdr3_nt: TGTGCCAGCCTCAACATAGCAGGGGTTATTAATGGCTACACCTTC
cdr3_aa: CASLNIAGVINGYTF
v_call: TRBV27
clone_size: few
j_call: TRBJ1-2
d_call: -

cdr3_nt: TGTGCCAGCAGCTACCGGACAGGGGTTATGAACACTGAAGCTTTCTTT
cdr3_aa: CASSYRTGVMNTEAFF
v_call: TRBV7-2
clone_size: once
j_call: TRBJ1-1
d_call: TRBD1

cdr3_nt: TGCAGTCCCCGGGGGAGCCAAGAGACCCAGTACTTC
cdr3_aa: CSPRGSQETQYF
v_call: TRBV20-1
clone_size: -
j_call: TRBJ2-5
d_call: -

cdr3_nt: TGCAGCGTTGAAGGACAGGGAGGGTGGCAAGAGACCCAGTACTTC
cdr3_aa: CSVEGQGGWQETQYF
v_call: TRBV29-1
clone_size: -
j_call: TRBJ2-5
d_call: -

cdr3_nt: TGTGCCAGCAGTCCCATAGGGCGGGATTCTGGCAATGAGCAGTTCTTC
cdr3_aa: CASSPIGRDSGNEQFF
v_call: TRBV28
clone_size: few
j_call: TRBJ2-1
d_call: -

cdr3_nt: TGTGCCAGCAGCTTGCGGGGGAGCCCTGGAAACACCATATATTTT
cdr3_aa: CASSLRGSPGNTIYF
v_call: TRBV5-8
clone_size: few
j_call: TRBJ1-3
d_call: -

cdr3_nt: TGCAGCGTTGAAGATGGCATGGGGGGAGCTGATGTGGACACTGAAGCTTTCTTT
cdr3_aa: CSVEDGMGGADVDTEAFF
v_call: TRBV29-1
clone_size: -
j_call: TRBJ1-1
d_call: -

cdr3_nt: TGTGCCAGCAGTTACGGGACTTCACCGGGACTAGCGGGAGAGACCCAGTACTTC
cdr3_aa: CASSYGTSPGLAGETQYF
v_call: TRBV6-2/TRBV6-3
clone_size: few
j_call: TRBJ2-5
d_call: TRBD2

cdr3_nt: TGTGCCAGCAGTCCGTCGGGGTCCGATGGCTACACCTTC
cdr3_aa: CASSPSGSDGYTF
v_call: TRBV6-5
clone_size: few
j_call: TRBJ1-2
d_call: -

cdr3_nt: TGCAGCGTTGAAAGCCGGACAGGCCCCACGTTGCGGTACTTC
cdr3_aa: CSVESRTGPTLRYF
v_call: TRBV29-1
clone_size: -
j_call: TRBJ2-4
d_call: TRBD1

cdr3_nt: TGTGCCAGCAGTTACCGGGACAACTATGGCTACACCTTC
cdr3_aa: CASSYRDNYGYTF
v_call: TRBV6-2/TRBV6-3
clone_size: -
j_call: TRBJ1-2
d_call: -

cdr3_nt: TGTGCCAGCAGCCCGCCGGGACTAGCGGGAGGGAAAAACATTCAGTACTTC
cdr3_aa: CASSPPGLAGGKNIQYF
v_call: TRBV7-2
clone_size: -
j_call: TRBJ2-4
d_call: TRBD2

cdr3_nt: TGTGCCATCAGTGGTACTAGCGGGATCGGAATCTACAATGAGCAGTTCTTC
cdr3_aa: CAISGTSGIGIYNEQFF
v_call: TRBV10-3
clone_size: -
j_call: TRBJ2-1
d_call: TRBD2

cdr3_nt: TGCGCCAGCAGCTTGGCCGCGGGAGTGCCCTACGAGCAGTACTTC
cdr3_aa: CASSLAAGVPYEQYF
v_call: TRBV5-1
clone_size: -
j_call: TRBJ2-7
d_call: TRBD2

cdr3_nt: TGTGCCAGCTCACCGGACGGACAGGGAGCCAAAAACATTCGGTACTTC
cdr3_aa: CASSPDGQGAKNIRYF
v_call: TRBV18
clone_size: few
j_call: TRBJ2-4
d_call: TRBD1

cdr3_nt: TGTGCCAGCAGCTTAGGTTGGAGGAGGTGGACAGGGGGCTACGAGCAGTACTTC
cdr3_aa: CASSLGWRRWTGGYEQYF
v_call: TRBV7-2
clone_size: -
j_call: TRBJ2-7
d_call: TRBD1

cdr3_nt: TGTGCCAGCAGCCAAGGTGGGGGCCGGGGCACTGAAGCTTTCTTT
cdr3_aa: CASSQGGGRGTEAFF
v_call: TRBV3-1
clone_size: -
j_call: TRBJ1-1
d_call: -

cdr3_nt: TGTGCCAGCAGTGGCCGACGGGGAGGGGGCTACACCTTC
cdr3_aa: CASSGRRGGGYTF
v_call: TRBV28
clone_size: -
j_call: TRBJ1-2
d_call: -

cdr3_nt: TGTGCCAGCAGGCGACAGGGGGAGGCAGATACGCAGTATTTT
cdr3_aa: CASRRQGEADTQYF
v_call: TRBV12-3/TRBV12-4
clone_size: few
j_call: TRBJ2-3
d_call: TRBD1

cdr3_nt: TGTGCCAGCAGCTTAAAACCGGGACAGGGGGCAGGAGAGCAGTACTTC
cdr3_aa: CASSLKPGQGAGEQYF
v_call: TRBV7-3
clone_size: few
j_call: TRBJ2-7
d_call: TRBD1

cdr3_nt: TGCAGTGCGCGTGGAAACTCCTACGAGCACTACTTC
cdr3_aa: CSARGNSYEHYF
v_call: TRBV20-1
clone_size: -
j_call: TRBJ2-1
d_call: -

cdr3_nt: TGTGCCAGCAGCTCCCGGGGGGGCGCGAAGAATGAGCAGTTCTTC
cdr3_aa: CASSSRGGAKNEQFF
v_call: TRBV14
clone_size: -
j_call: TRBJ2-1
d_call: TRBD2

cdr3_nt: TGTGCCAGCAGCCCAGGCCTCCGGGACAGGGGTGAAGAACTGTTTTTT
cdr3_aa: CASSPGLRDRGEELFF
v_call: TRBV3-1
clone_size: few
j_call: TRBJ1-4
d_call: TRBD1

cdr3_nt: TGTGCCAGCAGCTCTGGACAGGGCCTATCTACCACAGATACGCAGTATTTT
cdr3_aa: CASSSGQGLSTTDTQYF
v_call: TRBV7-6
clone_size: many
j_call: TRBJ2-3
d_call: TRBD1

cdr3_nt: TGCAGTGCTAGACTAGCGGGGGCCCCCCTCTTC
cdr3_aa: CSARLAGAPLF
v_call: TRBV20-1
clone_size: -
j_call: TRBJ2-1
d_call: TRBD2

cdr3_nt: TGTGCCAGCAGCTTAGTGGGGAGCACTGGAAACACCATATATTTT
cdr3_aa: CASSLVGSTGNTIYF
v_call: TRBV7-2
clone_size: -
j_call: TRBJ1-3
d_call: -

cdr3_nt: TGTGCCAGCAGAGAGGTCAGGGGTACTGGCGAAAAACTGTTTTTT
cdr3_aa: CASREVRGTGEKLFF
v_call: TRBV2
clone_size: -
j_call: TRBJ1-4
d_call: -

cdr3_nt: TGCAGTGCTAGTAACCTTCAGGGCTACACCTTC
cdr3_aa: CSASNLQGYTF
v_call: TRBV20-1
clone_size: few
j_call: TRBJ1-2
d_call: -

cdr3_nt: TGCAGTGCTAGAGTTCTGGGACAGGGCATGGGGACCCAGTACTTC
cdr3_aa: CSARVLGQGMGTQYF
v_call: TRBV20-1
clone_size: -
j_call: TRBJ2-5
d_call: TRBD1

cdr3_nt: TGTGCCAGCAGTATCCCAGGGGGCACAACCCCGGAACGCTATGGCTACACCTTC
cdr3_aa: CASSIPGGTTPERYGYTF
v_call: TRBV28
clone_size: few
j_call: TRBJ1-2
d_call: TRBD1

cdr3_nt: TGCAGTGCCCTGGGGACTACGGCGGAGACCCAGTACTTC
cdr3_aa: CSALGTTAETQYF
v_call: TRBV20-1
clone_size: many
j_call: TRBJ2-5
d_call: TRBD2

cdr3_nt: TGTGCCAGCAGCCAAACCGGATTCGCCGTGGATGAAAAACTGTTTTTT
cdr3_aa: CASSQTGFAVDEKLFF
v_call: TRBV3-1
clone_size: -
j_call: TRBJ1-4
d_call: -

cdr3_nt: TGTGCCAGCAGCACAGGACAGGTTAATGAAAAACTGTTTTTT
cdr3_aa: CASSTGQVNEKLFF
v_call: TRBV7-8
clone_size: few
j_call: TRBJ1-4
d_call: TRBD1

cdr3_nt: TGCAGTGCTAGAGCCACAGCGGCTTCGCAAGACGAGCAGTACTTC
cdr3_aa: CSARATAASQDEQYF
v_call: TRBV20-1
clone_size: medium-sized
j_call: TRBJ2-7
d_call: -

cdr3_nt: TGTGCCAGCAGTCCCCAGGGGCCCAGCAGTTATGAAAAACTGTTTTTT
cdr3_aa: CASSPQGPSSYEKLFF
v_call: TRBV28
clone_size: -
j_call: TRBJ1-4
d_call: -

cdr3_nt: TGTGCCAGCAGCTTAGTGGCTAGCGGATACAATGAGCAGTTCTTC
cdr3_aa: CASSLVASGYNEQFF
v_call: TRBV7-9
clone_size: -
j_call: TRBJ2-1
d_call: TRBD2

cdr3_nt: TGTGCCAGCAGCGTAACCTCAGCGGGCACAGATACGCAGTATTTT
cdr3_aa: CASSVTSAGTDTQYF
v_call: TRBV9
clone_size: few
j_call: TRBJ2-3
d_call: -

cdr3_nt: TGCAGTGCAAGGGACAGCGATAACACCGGGGAGCTGTTTTTT
cdr3_aa: CSARDSDNTGELFF
v_call: TRBV20-1
clone_size: -
j_call: TRBJ2-2
d_call: TRBD1

cdr3_nt: TGTGCCAGCCAGGGGGCTGGGGCCAACGTCCTGACTTTC
cdr3_aa: CASQGAGANVLTF
v_call: TRBV2
clone_size: -
j_call: TRBJ2-6
d_call: TRBD1

cdr3_nt: TGTGCCAGCAGCTTGGGACGGAGTGAAGAGACCCAGTACTTC
cdr3_aa: CASSLGRSEETQYF
v_call: TRBV11-2
clone_size: few
j_call: TRBJ2-5
d_call: -

cdr3_nt: TGTGCCAGCAGCCCCGGGACTAATGGCATTCAGTACTTC
cdr3_aa: CASSPGTNGIQYF
v_call: TRBV6-5
clone_size: -
j_call: TRBJ2-4
d_call: TRBD2

cdr3_nt: TGCAGTGCTACGACGACAGGGGTGTATGGCTACACCTTC
cdr3_aa: CSATTTGVYGYTF
v_call: TRBV20-1
clone_size: -
j_call: TRBJ1-2
d_call: TRBD1

cdr3_nt: TGTGCCAGCAGACCCTGGACAAGCCGCGTTGAAAAACTGTTTTTT
cdr3_aa: CASRPWTSRVEKLFF
v_call: TRBV6-2/TRBV6-3
clone_size: many
j_call: TRBJ1-4
d_call: -

cdr3_nt: TGTGCCAGCATTAGGACTAGCGGGAAAGAGACCCAGTACTTC
cdr3_aa: CASIRTSGKETQYF
v_call: TRBV6-6
clone_size: -
j_call: TRBJ2-5
d_call: TRBD2

cdr3_nt: TGTGCCAGCAGTTACGGGACAGCAGCTTGCTACGAGCAGTACTTC
cdr3_aa: CASSYGTAACYEQYF
v_call: TRBV6-2/TRBV6-3
clone_size: -
j_call: TRBJ2-7
d_call: TRBD1

cdr3_nt: TGTGCCAGCAGCCAAGGGACAGGGGCCGAAGCTTTCTTT
cdr3_aa: CASSQGTGAEAFF
v_call: TRBV3-1
clone_size: -
j_call: TRBJ1-1
d_call: TRBD1

cdr3_nt: TGTGCCATCAGTGGAGCGGGAGGCTCCTACGAGCAGTACTTC
cdr3_aa: CAISGAGGSYEQYF
v_call: TRBV10-3
clone_size: few
j_call: TRBJ2-7
d_call: TRBD2

cdr3_nt: TGTGCCAGCAGCCTCCGGGGGAGGGGGGCTAGCGGGACCAAGACCGACAATGAGCAGTTCTTC
cdr3_aa: CASSLRGRGASGTKTDNEQFF
v_call: TRBV9
clone_size: few
j_call: TRBJ2-1
d_call: TRBD2

cdr3_nt: TGCAGCGTTGAGGGCAGCGGGAGGGCCCTGGGCACAGATACGCAGTATTTT
cdr3_aa: CSVEGSGRALGTDTQYF
v_call: TRBV29-1
clone_size: -
j_call: TRBJ2-3
d_call: TRBD2

cdr3_nt: TGTGCCAGCAGACGGACGGACCGGAGCTCCTACGAGCAGTGCTTC
cdr3_aa: CASRRTDRSSYEQCF
v_call: TRBV6-2/TRBV6-3
clone_size: -
j_call: TRBJ2-7
d_call: -

cdr3_nt: TGTGCCAGCAGCAAAGCCTCCCCACTAGCGGCCCTGCGAGATACGCAGTATTTT
cdr3_aa: CASSKASPLAALRDTQYF
v_call: TRBV21-1
clone_size: -
j_call: TRBJ2-3
d_call: -

cdr3_nt: TGTGCCAGCAGCTTAGGCCCCCGGCGGGAAGCCAAAAACATTCAGTACTTC
cdr3_aa: CASSLGPRREAKNIQYF
v_call: TRBV9
clone_size: -
j_call: TRBJ2-4
d_call: -

cdr3_nt: TGTGCCAGCGAGACGACAGTACTGAACACCGGGGAGCTGTTTTTT
cdr3_aa: CASETTVLNTGELFF
v_call: TRBV28
clone_size: -
j_call: TRBJ2-2
d_call: -